The 28 T cell receptor beta chains reported below all come from one sample, sequenced in a study of T cell clusters in autoimmune cytopenias. TRB amplification used 200 to 250 ng of peripheral blood genomic DNA. Multiplex touch-down PCR amplified TRB using TRB-A and TRB-B pools in one tube. For each CDR3 protein, TCRdb gives one entry from its re-call of the multiplex PCR reads, without DNA. The sample table includes 1,000 or so distinct CDR3 sequences. The sample taken for sequencing was peripheral blood. These receptors were taken from a human donor with an autoimmune cytopenia, with autoimmune hepatitis or in good health (not recorded which).

V gene TRBV15 combines with J gene TRBJ2-7. The CDR3 consists of 13 residues. CDR1 LNHNV and CDR2 YYDKDF come from the germline V gene (reference sequence). CDR3: CATSPDRTYEQYF.

The chain couples TRBV20-1 to TRBJ2-1; no DNA is available, so the TRBD2 call from TCRdb remains unchecked. Germline lookup yields CDR1 DFQATT and CDR2 SNEGSKA (reference sequence). The CDR3 consists of 14 residues. CDR3 protein: CSARGLTRYNEQFF.

Considering frequency, this clonotype is medium-sized. The chain combines TRBV14 with TRBJ2-7; the D call from TCRdb, TRBD2, cannot be confirmed without DNA. Germline V gene lookup returns CDR1 SGHDN and CDR2 FVKESK. This CDR3 contains 16 residues. The CDR3 sequence: CASSQDRRTAAYEQYF. Using reference TRBV14 and TRBJ2-7 for the parts outside the CDR3, the full variable domain is EAGVTQFPSHSVIEKGQTVTLRCDPISGHDNLYWYRRVMGKEIKFLLHFVKESKQDESGMPNNRFLAERTGGTYSTLKVQPAELEDSGVYFCASSQDRRTAAYEQYFGPGTRLTVT.

The rearrangement links TRBV19 to TRBJ2-1. CDR1 is LNHDA and CDR2 is SQIVND in the germline V gene (reference sequence). CDR3 length equals 15 residues. The CDR3: CASSIGSGALNEQFF.

The rearrangement uses TRBV7-6 and TRBJ2-2; the TCRdb call, TRBD1, lacks DNA for checking. This CDR3 contains 17 residues. Germline CDR1 is SGHVS and CDR2 is FNYEAQ. Here the CDR3 reads CASSLVQGSMNTGELFF.

CDR3 loop: CASSPAPQETQYF. J is TRBJ2-5 and V is TRBV18; TCRdb gives TRBD1 as the D gene, but with no DNA this cannot be confirmed. Per germline, CDR1 KGHSH and CDR2 LQKENI. CDR3 length equals 13 residues.

V usage is TRBV28 and J usage is TRBJ2-7; there is no DNA to check the TCRdb D call of TRBD2. Germline lookup yields CDR1 MDHEN and CDR2 SYDVKM. There are 17 residues in the CDR3. The CDR3 protein is CASSLTLAGEVSYEQYF.

V usage is TRBV7-6 and J usage is TRBJ1-2; the D gene TCRdb calls, TRBD1, cannot be checked with no DNA. The CDR3 is 15 amino acids. Germline V lookup: CDR1 SGHVS, CDR2 FNYEAQ. The CDR3 sequence is CASSPRTGGSYGYTF.

Measured by frequency, this clonotype is medium-sized. The genes are TRBV29-1 and TRBJ2-7; no DNA is available, so the TRBD1 call from TCRdb remains unchecked. This CDR3 is 12 amino acids long. Germline CDR1 SQVTM, CDR2 ANQGSEA. CDR3 protein: CSVEYGGNEQYF.

The chain joins TRBV7-9 to TRBJ2-7; TCRdb's D call, TRBD2, is unchecked because there is no DNA. The CDR3 consists of 16 residues. The V gene's germline CDR1 is SEHNR and CDR2 FQNEAQ (reference sequence). CDR3 sequence reads: CASSLEASSRPYEQYF.

V usage is TRBV11-2 and J usage is TRBJ2-1; the D gene TCRdb calls, TRBD2, cannot be checked with no DNA. CDR1 and CDR2 (germline): SGHAT, FQNNGV. This CDR3 comprises 17 residues. Here the CDR3 reads CASSSRGSGGSYNEQFF.

The J gene is TRBJ2-1, the V gene TRBV30; TCRdb names TRBD2, which stays unverified in the absence of DNA. From germline, CDR1 is GTSNPN and CDR2 SVGIG (reference sequence). The CDR3 has 15 residues. This chain's CDR3 is CAWSVTAGGPDEQFF.

The chain has TRBV19 and TRBJ2-1. The CDR3 totals 11 residues. Germline CDR1 and CDR2: LNHDA and SQIVND (reference sequence). The CDR3 reads CASSLRNEQFF.

This clonotype is labeled medium-sized based on frequency. The rearrangement uses TRBV20-1 and TRBJ2-1; the D call of TRBD2 rests on TCRdb alone, since no DNA is present to check it. CDR1 is DFQATT, CDR2 SNEGSKA, per germline (reference sequence). The CDR3 spans 13 residues. The CDR3 sequence: CSASGPLNNEQFF.

The CDR3 here is CSARDYLADRETQYF. The V and J genes are TRBV20-1 and TRBJ2-5; with no DNA, the TCRdb D assignment of TRBD2 cannot be verified. In germline, CDR1 is DFQATT, CDR2 SNEGSKA (reference sequence). This CDR3 comprises 15 residues.

V and J are TRBV19 and TRBJ2-1; TCRdb picks TRBD1, but there is no DNA to check that call. Germline loops: CDR1 LNHDA, CDR2 SQIVND (reference sequence). The CDR3 covers 12 residues. The chain's CDR3 is CASSPTGGRGFF.

Measured by frequency, this clonotype is medium-sized. The CDR3 loop is CASSLATSGYEQYF. V and J are TRBV7-2 and TRBJ2-7; the TRBD2 assignment by TCRdb is unverifiable without DNA. Germline-derived CDR1 and CDR2 are SGHTA and FQGNSA. The CDR3 is 14 residues long.

The chain uses TRBV6-5 and TRBJ1-6. The length of the CDR3 is 13 residues. The germline gives CDR1 MNHEY, CDR2 SVGAGI. Here the CDR3 reads CASSSGVNSPLHF.

This chain connects TRBV15 to TRBJ1-2; checking the TCRdb D call of TRBD1 is not possible without DNA. The CDR3 is 15 residues long. Germline-derived CDR1 and CDR2 are LNHNV and YYDKDF (reference sequence). The chain's CDR3 is CATNPPGQGAGGYTF. Looking up the rest from reference TRBV15 and TRBJ1-2 gives the full variable domain: DAMVIQNPRYQVTQFGKPVTLSCSQTLNHNVMYWYQQKSSQAPKLLFHYYDKDFNNEADTPDNFQSRRPNTSFCFLDIRSPGLGDTAMYLCATNPPGQGAGGYTFGSGTRLTVV.

The gene calls are TRBV12-3 or TRBV12-4 and TRBJ1-2; lacking DNA, the TRBD1 call made by TCRdb goes unchecked. The CDR3 consists of 16 residues. Here the CDR3 reads CASSPVGRNRANGYTF.

The gene calls are TRBV7-9 and TRBJ2-7; lacking DNA, the TRBD1 call made by TCRdb goes unchecked. CDR1 SEHNR and CDR2 FQNEAQ come from the germline V gene (reference sequence). The CDR3 extends over 12 amino acids. CDR3 in amino acids: CASSWTLDEQYF.

CDR3 protein: CAWSDTGVVHYEQYF. V usage is TRBV30 and J usage is TRBJ2-7. Per the germline V gene, CDR1 is GTSNPN and CDR2 is SVGIG (reference sequence). The CDR3 is 15 amino acids.

The genes are TRBV27 and TRBJ2-5; there is no DNA to check the TCRdb D call of TRBD2. The CDR3 totals 15 residues. CDR1 and CDR2 from the germline V gene are MNHEY and SMNVEV (reference sequence). The CDR3 here is CASSTSGLAGETQYF.

The chain uses TRBV13 and TRBJ1-2; the TRBD1 assignment by TCRdb is unverifiable without DNA. Germline V gene data show CDR1 as PRHDT and CDR2 as FYEKMQ (reference sequence). This CDR3 is 14 amino acids long. CDR3 amino acids: CASSLAGERYGYTF.

The chain recombines TRBV15 with TRBJ2-1; TCRdb calls TRBD1, which cannot be checked without DNA. This CDR3 contains 15 residues. CDR1 and CDR2 (germline): LNHNV, YYDKDF (reference sequence). The CDR3: CATSSGGASYNEQFF.

The chain is built from TRBV6-5 and TRBJ2-3; TCRdb's D gene call, TRBD2, goes unchecked for lack of DNA. The CDR3 spans 15 residues. Germline V gene lookup returns CDR1 MNHEY and CDR2 SVGAGI. The CDR3 spells CASSGRRLAGNTQYF.

The rearrangement links TRBV7-6 to TRBJ2-1; TCRdb names TRBD1, which stays unverified in the absence of DNA. This CDR3 has 14 amino acids. Germline values: CDR1 SGHVS, CDR2 FNYEAQ. The CDR3 protein is CASSAAGGDNEQFF.

This chain uses TRBV6-5 with TRBJ2-1; TCRdb picks TRBD1, but there is no DNA to check that call. Germline V gives CDR1 MNHEY, CDR2 SVGAGI. The CDR3 spans 15 residues. The CDR3 sequence is CASRSPGTGYNEQFF.